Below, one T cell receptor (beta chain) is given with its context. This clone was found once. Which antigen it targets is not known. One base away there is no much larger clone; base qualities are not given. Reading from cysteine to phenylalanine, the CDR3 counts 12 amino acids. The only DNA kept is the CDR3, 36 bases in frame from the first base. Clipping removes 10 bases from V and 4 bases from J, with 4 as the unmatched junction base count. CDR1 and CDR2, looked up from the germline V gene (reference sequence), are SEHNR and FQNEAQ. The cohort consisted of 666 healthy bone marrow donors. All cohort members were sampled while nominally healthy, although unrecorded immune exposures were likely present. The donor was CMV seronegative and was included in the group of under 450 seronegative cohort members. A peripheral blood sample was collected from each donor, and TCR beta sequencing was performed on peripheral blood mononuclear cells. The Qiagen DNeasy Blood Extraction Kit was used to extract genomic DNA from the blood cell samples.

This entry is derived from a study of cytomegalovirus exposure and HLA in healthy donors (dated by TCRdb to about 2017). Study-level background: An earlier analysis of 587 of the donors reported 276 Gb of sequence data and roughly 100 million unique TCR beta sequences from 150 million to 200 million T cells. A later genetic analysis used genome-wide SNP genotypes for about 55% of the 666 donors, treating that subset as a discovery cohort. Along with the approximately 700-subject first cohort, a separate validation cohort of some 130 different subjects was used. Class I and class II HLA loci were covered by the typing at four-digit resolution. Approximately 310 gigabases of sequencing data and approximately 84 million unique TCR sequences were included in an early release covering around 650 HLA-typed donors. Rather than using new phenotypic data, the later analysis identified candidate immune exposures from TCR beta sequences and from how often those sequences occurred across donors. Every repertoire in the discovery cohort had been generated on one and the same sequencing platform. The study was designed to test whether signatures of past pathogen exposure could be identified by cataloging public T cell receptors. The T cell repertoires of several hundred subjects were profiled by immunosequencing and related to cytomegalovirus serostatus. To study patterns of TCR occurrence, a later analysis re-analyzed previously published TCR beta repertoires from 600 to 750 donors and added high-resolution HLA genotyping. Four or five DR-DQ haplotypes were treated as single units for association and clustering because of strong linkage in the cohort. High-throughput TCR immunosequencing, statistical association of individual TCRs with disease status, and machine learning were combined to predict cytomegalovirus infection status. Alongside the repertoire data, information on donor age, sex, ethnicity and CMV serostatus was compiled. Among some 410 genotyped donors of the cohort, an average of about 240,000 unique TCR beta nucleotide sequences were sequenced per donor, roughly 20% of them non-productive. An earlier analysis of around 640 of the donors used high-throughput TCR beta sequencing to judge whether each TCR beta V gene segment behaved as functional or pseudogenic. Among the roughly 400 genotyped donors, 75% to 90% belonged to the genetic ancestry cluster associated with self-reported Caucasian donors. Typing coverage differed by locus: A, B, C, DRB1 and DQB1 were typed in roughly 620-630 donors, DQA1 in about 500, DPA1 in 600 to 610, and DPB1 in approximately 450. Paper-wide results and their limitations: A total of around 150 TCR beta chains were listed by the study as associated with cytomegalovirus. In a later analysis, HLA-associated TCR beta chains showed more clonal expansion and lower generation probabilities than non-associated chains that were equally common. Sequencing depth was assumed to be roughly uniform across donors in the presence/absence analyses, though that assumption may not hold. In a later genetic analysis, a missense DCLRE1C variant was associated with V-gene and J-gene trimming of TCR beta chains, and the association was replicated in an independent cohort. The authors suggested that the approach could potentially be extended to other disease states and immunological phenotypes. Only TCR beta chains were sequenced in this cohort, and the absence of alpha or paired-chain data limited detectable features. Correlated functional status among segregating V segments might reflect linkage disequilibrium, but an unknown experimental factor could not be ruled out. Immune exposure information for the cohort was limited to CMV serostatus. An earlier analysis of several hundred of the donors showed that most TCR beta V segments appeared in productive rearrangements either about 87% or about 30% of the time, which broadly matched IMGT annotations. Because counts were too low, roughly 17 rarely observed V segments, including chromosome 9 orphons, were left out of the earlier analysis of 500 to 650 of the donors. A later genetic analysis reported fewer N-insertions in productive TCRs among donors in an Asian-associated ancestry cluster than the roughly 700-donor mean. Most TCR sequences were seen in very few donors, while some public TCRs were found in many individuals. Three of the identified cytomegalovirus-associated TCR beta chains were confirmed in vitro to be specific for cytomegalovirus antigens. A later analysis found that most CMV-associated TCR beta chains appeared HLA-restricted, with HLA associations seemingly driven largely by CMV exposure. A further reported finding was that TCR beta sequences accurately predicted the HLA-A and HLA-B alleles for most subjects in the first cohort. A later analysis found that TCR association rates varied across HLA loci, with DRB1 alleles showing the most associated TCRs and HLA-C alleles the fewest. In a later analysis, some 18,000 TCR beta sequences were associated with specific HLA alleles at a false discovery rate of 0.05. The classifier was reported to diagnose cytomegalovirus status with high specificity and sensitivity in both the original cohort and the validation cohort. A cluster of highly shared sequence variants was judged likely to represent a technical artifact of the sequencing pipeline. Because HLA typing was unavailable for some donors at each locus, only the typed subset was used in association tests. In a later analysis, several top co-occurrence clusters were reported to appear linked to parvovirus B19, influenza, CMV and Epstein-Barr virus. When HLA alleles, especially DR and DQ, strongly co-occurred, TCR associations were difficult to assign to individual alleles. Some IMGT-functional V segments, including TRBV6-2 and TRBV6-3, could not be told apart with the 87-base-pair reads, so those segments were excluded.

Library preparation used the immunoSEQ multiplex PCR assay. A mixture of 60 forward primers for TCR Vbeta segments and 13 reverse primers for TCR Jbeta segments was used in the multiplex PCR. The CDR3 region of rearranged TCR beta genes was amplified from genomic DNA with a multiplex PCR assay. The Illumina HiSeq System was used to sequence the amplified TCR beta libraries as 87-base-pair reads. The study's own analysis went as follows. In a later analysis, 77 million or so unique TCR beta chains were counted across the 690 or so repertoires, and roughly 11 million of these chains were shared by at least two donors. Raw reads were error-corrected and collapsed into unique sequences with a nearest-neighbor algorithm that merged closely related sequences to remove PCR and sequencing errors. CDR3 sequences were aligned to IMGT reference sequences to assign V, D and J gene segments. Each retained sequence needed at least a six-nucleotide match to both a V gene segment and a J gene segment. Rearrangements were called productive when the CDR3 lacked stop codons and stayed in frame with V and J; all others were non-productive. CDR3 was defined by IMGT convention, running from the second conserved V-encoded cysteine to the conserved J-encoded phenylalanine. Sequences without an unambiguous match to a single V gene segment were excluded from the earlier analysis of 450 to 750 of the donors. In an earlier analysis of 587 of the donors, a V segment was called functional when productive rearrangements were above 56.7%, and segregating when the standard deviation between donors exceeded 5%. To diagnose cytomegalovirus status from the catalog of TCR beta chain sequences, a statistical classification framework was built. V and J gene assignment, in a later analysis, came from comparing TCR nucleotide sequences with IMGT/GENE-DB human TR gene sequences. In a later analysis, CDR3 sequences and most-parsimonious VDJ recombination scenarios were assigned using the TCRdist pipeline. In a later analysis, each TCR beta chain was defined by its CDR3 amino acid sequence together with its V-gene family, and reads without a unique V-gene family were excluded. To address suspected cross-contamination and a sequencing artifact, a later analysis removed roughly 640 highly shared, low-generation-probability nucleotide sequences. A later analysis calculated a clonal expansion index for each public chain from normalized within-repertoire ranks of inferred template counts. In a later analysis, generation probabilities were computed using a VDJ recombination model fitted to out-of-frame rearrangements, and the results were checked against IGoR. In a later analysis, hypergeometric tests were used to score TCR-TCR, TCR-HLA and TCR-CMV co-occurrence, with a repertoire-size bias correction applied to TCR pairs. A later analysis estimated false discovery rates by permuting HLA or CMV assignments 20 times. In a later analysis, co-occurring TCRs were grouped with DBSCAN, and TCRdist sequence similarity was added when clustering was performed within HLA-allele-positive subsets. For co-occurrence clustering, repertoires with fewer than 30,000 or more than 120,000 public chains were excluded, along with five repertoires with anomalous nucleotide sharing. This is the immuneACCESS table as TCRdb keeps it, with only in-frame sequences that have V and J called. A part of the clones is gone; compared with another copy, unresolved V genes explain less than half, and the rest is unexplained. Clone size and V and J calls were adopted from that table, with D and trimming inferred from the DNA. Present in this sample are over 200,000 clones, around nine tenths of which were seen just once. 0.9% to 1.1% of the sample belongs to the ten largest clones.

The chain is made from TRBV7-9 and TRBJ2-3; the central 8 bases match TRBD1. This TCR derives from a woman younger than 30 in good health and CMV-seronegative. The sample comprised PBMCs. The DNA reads TGTGCCACCGGACAGGGAGCAGATACGCAGTATTTT. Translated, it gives CATGQGADTQYF.